This T cell receptor (beta chain) derives from a study of T cell responses to AZD1222 COVID-19 vaccine. The study, taken as a whole, reports: The donors showed a predominance of white British ancestry and of females, with possible underestimation of clonal diversity.

Libraries were prepared by immunoSEQ multiplex PCR; TCRdb keeps only in-frame clonotypes and omits some of them. The sample lists some 120,000 clones, more than 80% occurring once. This clone was detected only a few times. Its antigen is unidentified. The V and J ends lost 0 bases and 11 bases respectively, with 17 bases between them. The CDR3 has 16 amino acids. Germline CDR1 is MNHEY and CDR2 is SMNVEV (reference sequence). The specimen was peripheral blood, collected 28 days after the second AZD1222 dose. The clonotype was recovered from an adult who received the AZD1222 COVID-19 vaccine. The chain recombines TRBV27 with TRBJ1-6; D not certain. CDR3 DNA: TGTGCCAGCAGTTTATCGTGGACGGTGGCGGGGACACCCCTCCACTTT. It encodes CASSLSWTVAGTPLHF.